The T cell receptor (beta chain) under discussion was sequenced for a study of blood T cell repertoires in COVID-19. Overall study: COVID-19 samples collected from the United States, Italy and Spain covered acute and convalescent phases. T cells, B-cell-depleted T cells, or PBMCs provided the cDNA or gDNA that served as material.

Study processing details: Estimation of nucleated cell counts relied on the amplification of reference gene primers. Assay used: immunoSEQ multiplex PCR; TCRdb lists only in-frame clones, some missing. The D gene and trimming were derived from the DNA, and the V and J assignments and clone size from that table. The sample yields 200,000 to 300,000 clones, 80% to 85% seen once. Looked up from germline, CDR1 is SGHRS and CDR2 is YFSETQ. Trimming at V came to 5 bases and at J to 5 bases, leaving 7 bases not matched to a gene. This CDR3 is built from 15 residues. The chain combines TRBV5-1 with TRBJ1-6; 7 positions match TRBD1. The sample was peripheral blood. This clonotype originated in a woman aged 40 to 49 who had recovered from COVID-19. The CDR3, as DNA: TGCGCCAGCAGTCGCCCGGGACAGCATAATTCACCCCTCCACTTT. It codes for CASSRPGQHNSPLHF.